Below, 31 T cell receptor beta chains from the same sample are listed, as sequenced in a study of T cells after yellow fever vaccination. Each CDR3 protein is one row after TCRdb ran MiXCR on the 5' RACE reads. Of a few hundred thousand distinct CDR3 sequences listed, about 7.1% are singletons. The sample consisted of CD4+ T cells sorted from PBMCs, taken 15 days after the yellow fever booster vaccination. Source of these receptors: a man aged 30 to 45 who received the YFV17D yellow fever vaccine.

This clonotype was seen repeatedly, ten times or more. The chain joins TRBV29-1 to TRBJ2-7; TRBD2 aligns across 8 bases. V shed 7 bases and J 5 bases; nucleotides not matched to a gene: 7. Germline values: CDR1 SQVTM, CDR2 ANQGSEA. The CDR3 has 12 amino acids. CDR3 region: CSASLGLDEQYF. In nucleotides, the CDR3 is TGCAGCGCCTCCCTGGGACTAGACGAGCAGTACTTC.

A few counts support this clonotype. The gene calls are TRBV20-1 and TRBJ1-1; 11 positions agree with TRBD1. This CDR3 has 14 amino acids. V shed 3 bases and J 8 bases; nucleotides not matched to a gene: 8. Germline CDR1 is DFQATT and CDR2 is SNEGSKA (reference sequence). The CDR3 bases are TGCAGTGCTAGTGGGGGACAGGGGGTAGGAGAAGCTTTCTTT. Protein sequence: CSASGGQGVGEAFF.

This sequence joins TRBV7-2 and TRBJ1-2; D might be TRBD1 (5 bases). This CDR3 spans 16 amino acids. Trimming pared 1 base from V and 4 bases from J, leaving 16 bases between. CDR1 is SGHTA, CDR2 FQGNSA, per germline. CDR3 protein: CASSLVLRDRAYGYTF. In DNA, the CDR3 is TGTGCCAGCAGCTTAGTCCTCCGGGACCGAGCCTATGGCTACACCTTC.

This clonotype was picked up a small number of times. The chain employs TRBV12-3 or TRBV12-4 and TRBJ2-2; D uncertain. There are 15 residues in the CDR3. Trimming left V 4 bases short and J 1 base short, with 10 bases between. CDR3: CASSYTTLNTGELFF. The CDR3 DNA sequence: TGTGCCAGCAGTTATACTACTTTGAACACCGGGGAGCTGTTTTTT.

The gene calls are TRBV19 and TRBJ2-3; possible D gene TRBD1, 5 bases. The V gene's germline CDR1 is LNHDA and CDR2 SQIVND (reference sequence). V lost 6 bases and J 6 bases, leaving 16 bases between the germline ends. The CDR3 sequence is 14 residues long. CDR3 coding DNA: TGTGCCAGTAGCGACAGCCGAGGTGGGGATACGCAGTATTTT. It codes for CASSDSRGGDTQYF. Using reference TRBV19 and TRBJ2-3 for the parts outside the CDR3, the full variable domain is DGGITQSPKYLFRKEGQNVTLSCEQNLNHDAMYWYRQDPGQGLRLIYYSQIVNDFQKGDIAEGYSVSREKKESFPLTVTSAQKNPTAFYLCASSDSRGGDTQYFGPGTRLTVL.

Comments on this clonotype: A much more abundant neighbour one base away suggests this may be a read error. V usage is TRBV20-1 and J usage is TRBJ2-1; D perhaps matches TRBD2 (6 bases). V lost 5 bases and J 0 bases, leaving 17 bases between the germline ends. The CDR3 is 16 amino acids. CDR1 DFQATT and CDR2 SNEGSKA come from the germline V gene (reference sequence). The CDR3 reads CSALTRGGNSYNEQFF. CDR3 sequence (DNA): TGCAGTGCTTTAACGCGGGGCGGGAACTCCTACAATGAGCAGTTCTTC.

The chain combines TRBV5-1 with TRBJ2-2; tentatively, D is TRBD2 (5 bases). The CDR3 has 16 residues. The ends were cut back, 3 bases at V and 0 bases at J, with 12 bases in the middle. Germline-derived CDR1 and CDR2 are SGHRS and YFSETQ. The CDR3 DNA is TGCGCCAGCAGCTGGTCCGGGGTCTCGAACACCGGGGAGCTGTTTTTT. Its protein is CASSWSGVSNTGELFF.

The rearrangement links TRBV7-8 to TRBJ2-5, with 10 positions matching TRBD1. This CDR3 has 19 residues. Germline loops: CDR1 SGHVS, CDR2 FQNEAQ. V dropped 6 bases and J dropped 0; count of bases not matched to a gene: 16. The CDR3 sequence: CASSNPPGTGAKYQETQYF. The CDR3 DNA is TGTGCCAGCAGTAACCCCCCCGGGACAGGGGCCAAGTACCAAGAGACCCAGTACTTC.

The chain joins TRBV27 to TRBJ1-4, with no clear D. The CDR3 has 14 residues. CDR1 is MNHEY, CDR2 SMNVEV, per germline (reference sequence). Trimming removed 5 bases from V and 5 bases from J, with 12 bases in between. The chain's CDR3 is CASSIRHLNEKLFF. Here the CDR3 DNA reads TGTGCCAGCAGTATTAGACACCTCAATGAAAAACTGTTTTTT.

This clonotype was detected only a few times. The chain uses TRBV4-3 and TRBJ2-2; no clear D gene. The germline V gene encodes CDR1 LGHNA and CDR2 YSLEER. V shed 1 base and J shed 3 bases, with 6 bases lying between them. The CDR3 is 14 residues long. CDR3 protein: CASSQVRYTGELFF. The CDR3, as DNA: TGCGCCAGCAGCCAAGTCCGCTACACCGGGGAGCTGTTTTTT.

This clonotype was counted between two and nine times. The chain uses TRBV11-3 and TRBJ2-3; tentative D call: TRBD2 (6 bases). This CDR3 comprises 17 residues. V was pared by 1 base and J by 6 bases, with 20 bases between. Germline loops: CDR1 SGHNT, CDR2 YENEEA. The CDR3 nucleotides are TGTGCCAGCAGCTTAGGTGTAGGGGCGGGGCCGGGGGATACGCAGTATTTT. Translated: CASSLGVGAGPGDTQYF.

At least ten counts were recorded for this clonotype. This chain links TRBV6-5 with TRBJ2-1, with 12 positions matching TRBD1. There are 15 residues in the CDR3. V gave up 2 bases and J gave up 9 bases; unmatched junction bases: 5. Looked up from germline, CDR1 is MNHEY and CDR2 is SVGAGI. CDR3 sequence (DNA): TGTGCCAGCAGTTACACGGGACAGGGGGCGGCTGAGCAGTTCTTC. This translates into CASSYTGQGAAEQFF.

This rearrangement joins TRBV9 to TRBJ2-7; D is possibly TRBD1 (6 bases). The V end lost 4 bases, the J end lost 3 bases, and 11 bases lay between the germline ends. The CDR3 is made up of 13 amino acids. The germline V gene encodes CDR1 SGDLS and CDR2 YYNGEE. The DNA for the CDR3 is TGTGCCAGCAGCACCGGGACAAACTACGAGCAGTACTTC. Protein product: CASSTGTNYEQYF.

The chain links TRBV11-2 to TRBJ2-3, with 10 bases that match TRBD2. V gave up 0 bases and J gave up 4 bases; unmatched junction bases: 7. This CDR3 is 17 amino acids long. CDR1 and CDR2 (germline): SGHAT, FQNNGV. CDR3 region: CASSLERASGRSDTQYF. In DNA form, the CDR3 reads TGTGCCAGCAGCTTAGAAAGGGCTAGCGGGAGATCAGATACGCAGTATTTT.

There are many counts of this clonotype. This sequence joins TRBV12-3 or TRBV12-4 and TRBJ2-7; D unresolved. Trimming shortened V by 5 bases and J by 2 bases, and 13 bases separated the two germline ends. The CDR3 contains 14 residues. CDR3 coding DNA: TGTGCCAGCAGTCCCCGTCCCAGTACCTACGAGCAGTACTTC. Its translation: CASSPRPSTYEQYF.

This clonotype was counted many times. V usage is TRBV18 and J usage is TRBJ2-7, with TRBD2 matching 9 bases. The length of the CDR3 is 14 residues. CDR1 and CDR2 (germline): KGHSH, LQKENI. V was clipped by 6 bases and J by 0 bases; unmatched bases: 3. CDR3 loop: CASSLSGSSYEQYF. The CDR3 coding sequence is TGTGCCAGCTCTCTTAGCGGGAGCTCCTACGAGCAGTACTTC.

This chain connects TRBV3-1 to TRBJ2-2; D remains unclear. Germline-derived CDR1 and CDR2 are LGHDT and YNNKEL (reference sequence). V dropped 2 bases and J dropped 3 bases, with 7 bases sitting between them. The CDR3 is 14 residues long. CDR3 in DNA: TGTGCCAGCAGCCAATTGGCGCACACCGGGGAGCTGTTTTTT. Translation: CASSQLAHTGELFF.

The rearrangement joins TRBV5-1 to TRBJ2-5, with D tentatively TRBD2 (6 bases). The CDR3 extends over 15 amino acids. V was cut by 0 bases and J by 1 base, with 10 bases left in between. Germline V gives CDR1 SGHRS, CDR2 YFSETQ. This CDR3 is CASSLGHGSQETQYF. CDR3 sequence (DNA): TGCGCCAGCAGCTTGGGACACGGGAGCCAAGAGACCCAGTACTTC.

This clonotype was observed a handful of times. The chain is built from TRBV18 and TRBJ2-3, with D hard to call. Trimming shortened V by 6 bases and J by 2 bases, and 21 bases separated the two germline ends. CDR1 is KGHSH, CDR2 LQKENI, per germline. The CDR3 has 17 residues. The CDR3 region is CASSHPKGLEDTDTQYF. CDR3 in DNA: TGTGCCAGCTCCCACCCGAAGGGCCTCGAAGACACAGATACGCAGTATTTT.

In the case of this clonotype: The junction departs from germline at one end; a sequencing error may be responsible. This chain uses TRBV15 with TRBJ2-7; 7 positions agree with TRBD2. CDR3 length: 15 residues. CDR1 LNHNV and CDR2 YYDKDF come from the germline V gene (reference sequence). CDR3 protein: CATSGDLAVSYEQYF. The CDR3 nucleotides are TGTGCCACCAGCGGAGACCTAGCGGTCTCCTACGAGCAGTACTTC. Together with reference TRBV15 and TRBJ2-7, the CDR3 gives the full variable domain: DAMVIQNPRYQVTQFGKPVTLSCSQTLNHNVMYWYQQKSSQAPKLLFHYYDKDFNNEADTPDNFQSRRPNTSFCFLDIRSPGLGDTAMYLCATSGDLAVSYEQYFGPGTRLTVT.

The chain combines TRBV29-1 with TRBJ2-3; D may match TRBD1 or TRBD2 (5 bases each). The germline CDR1 and CDR2 sequences are SQVTM and ANQGSEA. The CDR3 totals 15 residues. The V end was cut by 1 base, the J end by 2 bases, with 13 bases between. CDR3 protein: CSVEGAGTVTDTQYF. Here the CDR3 DNA reads TGCAGCGTTGAAGGGGCAGGGACGGTCACAGATACGCAGTATTTT.

This clonotype came up many times. This chain joins TRBV28 and TRBJ2-1; D uncertain. CDR1 MDHEN and CDR2 SYDVKM come from the germline V gene. V gave up 5 bases and J gave up 4 bases, with 3 bases separating them. The CDR3 spans 11 residues. The CDR3 DNA is TGTGCCAGCAGTCGTTACAATGAGCAGTTCTTC. It yields the protein CASSRYNEQFF.

At least ten counts were recorded for this clonotype. The DNA is omitted, as the CDR3 cannot be located on it reliably, and the CDR3 follows TCRdb's listing. This chain connects TRBV12-3 or TRBV12-4 to TRBJ2-3; the DNA was not compared with TRBD1, the D call given in the table. The CDR3 totals 15 residues, both ends included. CDR3 residues: CASSSSPLGADTQYF.

There are many counts of this clonotype. The V gene is TRBV29-1, the J gene TRBJ2-1; 10 positions agree with TRBD2. Germline V gene data show CDR1 as SQVTM and CDR2 as ANQGSEA. J was trimmed by 1 base and V by 3 bases; bases with no gene match: 3. The CDR3 covers 15 residues. This chain's CDR3 is CSVEGLATSYNEQFF. The CDR3 coding sequence is TGCAGCGTTGAGGGACTAGCGACATCCTACAATGAGCAGTTCTTC.

This clonotype was seen at least ten times. The V call is TRBV20-1, the J call TRBJ2-1; D possibly corresponds to TRBD2 (6 bases). The V gene's germline CDR1 is DFQATT and CDR2 SNEGSKA (reference sequence). The CDR3 is 15 residues long. V was cut by 1 base and J by 0 bases, with 10 bases left in between. As DNA, the CDR3 is TGCAGTGCTAGAGGACTAGATGCCTCCTACAATGAGCAGTTCTTC. Its translation is CSARGLDASYNEQFF.

The chain links TRBV20-1 to TRBJ2-3; 9 bases align to TRBD1. V was pared by 4 bases and J by 3 bases, with 8 bases of the junction left unmatched. CDR3 length equals 15 residues. CDR1 and CDR2 from the germline V gene are DFQATT and SNEGSKA (reference sequence). The CDR3 DNA reads TGCAGTGCTACCCCGGGGACAGGGCAAACAGATACGCAGTATTTT. This translates into CSATPGTGQTDTQYF.

The sample holds many counts of this clonotype. The rearrangement joins TRBV20-1 to TRBJ2-3; no clear D gene. Between the trimmed V and J ends, which lost 5 bases and 0 bases, there was a span of 12 bases. Germline V gene lookup returns CDR1 DFQATT and CDR2 SNEGSKA (reference sequence). The CDR3 has 14 residues. The CDR3 bases are TGCAGTGCTCAACTCGGACCTAGCACAGATACGCAGTATTTT. It specifies CSAQLGPSTDTQYF.

Many counts were recorded for this clonotype. V gene TRBV9 combines with J gene TRBJ1-6; 10 nucleotides align to TRBD1. This CDR3 spans 15 amino acids. V lost 5 bases, J lost 6 bases, and 5 bases stayed unmatched. Germline CDR1 is SGDLS and CDR2 is YYNGEE. The CDR3: CASSLRDRGNSPLHF. CDR3 nucleotides: TGTGCCAGCAGTCTCCGGGACAGGGGTAATTCACCCCTCCACTTT.

This clonotype was counted between two and nine times. This sequence joins TRBV11-2 and TRBJ2-2; D assignment may be TRBD1 or TRBD2 (5 bases each). Trimming took 8 bases from V and 6 from J, leaving 16 bases between them. The V gene's germline CDR1 is SGHAT and CDR2 FQNNGV. The CDR3 has 14 amino acids. CDR3 in DNA: TGTGCCAGCTTTCCCGGGACCCCCCCCGGGGAGCTGTTTTTT. Amino acids: CASFPGTPPGELFF.

In DNA, the CDR3 is TGCAGTGCCATCTGGGGGACAGGGGGCTACGAGCAGTACTTC. It codes for CSAIWGTGGYEQYF. The chain links TRBV20-1 to TRBJ2-7; 11 bases agree with TRBD1. Germline trimming cut 6 bases from V and 3 bases from J; bases unmatched to any gene: 7. CDR1 DFQATT and CDR2 SNEGSKA come from the germline V gene (reference sequence). This CDR3 contains 14 residues.

This clonotype has just a few counts. The rearrangement uses TRBV19 and TRBJ2-7; D is perhaps TRBD1 or TRBD2 (5 bases each). Trimming stripped 3 bases from V and 2 bases from J, with 11 bases between. Looked up from germline, CDR1 is LNHDA and CDR2 is SQIVND (reference sequence). This CDR3 spans 14 amino acids. In DNA, the CDR3 is TGTGCCAGTAGTATTGGTGTGGGACCCTACGAGCAGTACTTC. This codes for CASSIGVGPYEQYF.